The 20 T cell receptor beta chains presented below share a single source sample, sequenced in a study of cytomegalovirus exposure and HLA in healthy donors. Assay used: immunoSEQ multiplex PCR; TCRdb lists only in-frame clones, some missing. The table includes 200,000 to 250,000 clones, about nine tenths detected once. The sequenced sample consisted of PBMCs. These receptors all come from a woman under 30 in good health and CMV-seropositive.

The genes are TRBV6-5 and TRBJ2-1; the D gene is possibly TRBD2 (6 bases). V dropped 2 bases and J dropped 7 bases, with 15 bases sitting between them. The CDR3 spans 15 residues. Germline V lookup: CDR1 MNHEY, CDR2 SVGAGI. For the CDR3, the DNA is TGTGCCAGCAGTTACGGGACTCCATTAGGAAATGAGCAGTTCTTC. As protein: CASSYGTPLGNEQFF.

The chain carries TRBV29-1 and TRBJ1-1; 8 nucleotides align to TRBD1. V shed 6 bases, J shed 5 bases, and the junction held 8 bases outside the gene matches. CDR3 length: 13 residues. In germline, CDR1 is SQVTM, CDR2 ANQGSEA. In nucleotides, the CDR3 is TGCAGCGTCGGGACAGGTTCATGGACTGAAGCTTTCTTT. It translates to CSVGTGSWTEAFF. The whole variable domain, remainder taken from reference TRBV29-1 and TRBJ1-1, is SAVISQKPSRDICQRGTSLTIQCQVDSQVTMMFWYRQQPGQSLTLIATANQGSEATYESGFVIDKFPISRPNLTFSTLTVSNMSPEDSSIYLCSVGTGSWTEAFFGQGTRLTVV.

This CDR3 reads CAWATGNSYEQYF. CDR3 bases: TGTGCCTGGGCGACAGGGAACTCCTACGAGCAGTACTTC. V gene TRBV30 combines with J gene TRBJ2-7; TRBD1 agrees at 7 bases. The germline V gene has CDR1 GTSNPN and CDR2 SVGIG (reference sequence). The CDR3 covers 13 residues. Unmatched junction bases numbered 4, after V lost 5 bases and J lost 0 bases.

CDR3 nucleotides: TGCGCCAGCAGCCAAGATAACAGCGATACGCAGTATTTT. Its translation: CASSQDNSDTQYF. V and J are TRBV4-1 and TRBJ2-3; unclear D gene. V dropped 0 bases and J dropped 6 bases, with 7 bases sitting between them. The CDR3 extends over 13 amino acids. Looked up from germline, CDR1 is MGHRA and CDR2 is YSYEKL.

This clone has a handful of counts. The gene calls are TRBV12-5 and TRBJ1-2, with D unclear. Trimming cost V 7 bases and J 2 bases, with 11 bases left between them. The germline V gene encodes CDR1 LGHNT and CDR2 FRNRAP. This CDR3 is 13 amino acids long. CDR3 loop: CASAMGRNYGYTF. The CDR3 DNA follows: TGTGCTAGTGCTATGGGGAGGAACTATGGCTACACCTTC.

The V and J genes are TRBV4-2 and TRBJ2-7; 15 nucleotides line up with TRBD2. This CDR3 has 17 amino acids. Germline values: CDR1 LGHNA, CDR2 YNFKEQ. The trim removed 1 base at V and 4 bases at J, leaving 5 bases unmatched. CDR3 residues: CASSQGGLAGGPYEQYF. In nucleotides, the CDR3 is TGTGCCAGCAGCCAAGGCGGACTAGCGGGAGGGCCTTACGAGCAGTACTTC.

This sequence joins TRBV2 and TRBJ2-1; the D gene is possibly TRBD2 (7 bases). The CDR3 consists of 15 residues. Between the trimmed V and J ends, which lost 4 bases and 1 base, there was a span of 11 bases. Germline lookup yields CDR1 SNHLY and CDR2 FYNNEI. CDR3: CASSVRGASYNEQFF. DNA of the CDR3: TGTGCCAGCAGTGTCCGGGGGGCATCCTACAATGAGCAGTTCTTC.

V and J are TRBV7-9 and TRBJ1-4, with 9 bases aligning to TRBD1. The CDR3 totals 14 residues. The V segment lost 4 bases and the J segment 4 bases; nucleotides outside the gene matches: 1. Germline-derived CDR1 and CDR2 are SEHNR and FQNEAQ (reference sequence). The CDR3, as DNA: TGTGCCAGCAGCTGGACAGGGGTTAATGAAAAACTGTTTTTT. This sequence encodes CASSWTGVNEKLFF.

This clone has only one observation. The chain combines TRBV7-2 with TRBJ2-2, with D possibly matching TRBD1 (5 bases). CDR1 and CDR2 (germline): SGHTA, FQGNSA. The length of the CDR3 is 14 residues. The ends were cut back, 3 bases at V and 8 bases at J, with 13 bases in the middle. CDR3 amino acids: CASSFSGSVGELFF. As DNA, the CDR3 is TGTGCCAGCAGCTTTTCAGGGTCAGTTGGGGAGCTGTTTTTT.

This clone occurred once. The chain links TRBV4-1 to TRBJ1-1; 8 positions match TRBD1. CDR3 size: 14 residues. The trim removed 3 bases at V and 5 bases at J, leaving 5 bases unmatched. The germline V gene has CDR1 MGHRA and CDR2 YSYEKL. The CDR3 region has the DNA TGCGCCAGCAGCCAGATGACAGGGGAAACTGAAGCTTTCTTT. Its translation is CASSQMTGETEAFF.

The rearrangement uses TRBV5-1 and TRBJ1-5, with unresolved D. Per germline, CDR1 SGHRS and CDR2 YFSETQ. CDR3 length: 15 amino acids. V lost 2 bases and J lost 1, with 10 bases in between. CDR3 nucleotide sequence: TGCGCCAGCAGCTTCGGAGGCGGCAGCAATCAGCCCCAGCATTTT. This gives the protein CASSFGGGSNQPQHF.

This chain connects TRBV7-2 to TRBJ2-3; D might be TRBD2 (5 bases). V was shortened by 6 bases and J by 1 base, with 14 bases between the two germline ends. This CDR3 has 15 amino acids. Germline V gene data show CDR1 as SGHTA and CDR2 as FQGNSA. Written as DNA, the CDR3 is TGTGCCAGCAGGGCGAGCGGAGCGGGCACAGATACGCAGTATTTT. This sequence encodes CASRASGAGTDTQYF.

The chain has TRBV2 and TRBJ2-1; 8 bases fit TRBD2. V lost 3 bases and J lost 6; bases outside the gene matches: 7. The CDR3 has 15 amino acids. Germline lookup yields CDR1 SNHLY and CDR2 FYNNEI. The CDR3 reads CASSEPAGDRNEQFF. CDR3 sequence (DNA): TGTGCCAGCAGTGAGCCAGCGGGAGATCGCAATGAGCAGTTCTTC.

V gene TRBV28 combines with J gene TRBJ2-2; 7 bases align to TRBD1. The V and J ends lost 10 bases and 5 bases, in that order; junction bases with no gene match: 10. Germline assignment: CDR1 MDHEN and CDR2 SYDVKM. The CDR3 is 14 amino acids. CDR3 nucleotide sequence: TGTGCCACGCGAGACAGGGATTTAACCGGGGAGCTGTTTTTT. Residues: CATRDRDLTGELFF. Using reference TRBV28 and TRBJ2-2 for the parts outside the CDR3, the full variable domain is DVKVTQSSRYLVKRTGEKVFLECVQDMDHENMFWYRQDPGLGLRLIYFSYDVKMKEKGDIPEGYSVSREKKERFSLILESASTNQTSMYLCATRDRDLTGELFFGEGSRLTVL.

The chain links TRBV5-6 to TRBJ2-1, with 7 bases fitting TRBD1. There are 18 residues in the CDR3. V dropped 4 bases and J dropped 0; count of bases not matched to a gene: 13. CDR1 and CDR2 from the germline V gene are SGHDT and YYEEEE. CDR3 amino acids: CASSPGTVLRFSYNEQFF. The CDR3 DNA reads TGTGCCAGCAGCCCAGGGACAGTCCTAAGATTCTCCTACAATGAGCAGTTCTTC.

Only one count was recorded for this clone. The genes are TRBV5-1 and TRBJ2-1, with a possible D match to TRBD2 (5 bases). The CDR3 has 12 residues. The germline V gene encodes CDR1 SGHRS and CDR2 YFSETQ. Deletions cut 4 bases from V and 7 bases from J, with 9 bases between. CDR3 amino acids: CASSIRRNEQFF. For the CDR3, the DNA is TGCGCCAGCAGCATACGGAGGAATGAGCAGTTCTTC.

The V gene is TRBV27, the J gene TRBJ2-1, with a possible D match to TRBD1 (5 bases). Germline CDR1 MNHEY, CDR2 SMNVEV (reference sequence). The CDR3 covers 17 residues. V was cut by 0 bases and J by 4 bases, with 16 bases left in between. As DNA, the CDR3 is TGTGCCAGCAGTTTATCGGCCGCCCCAGGGTTATACAATGAGCAGTTCTTC. As protein: CASSLSAAPGLYNEQFF.

This sequence joins TRBV28 and TRBJ2-1, with TRBD2 identical over 7 bases. The V segment lost 3 bases and the J segment 8 bases; nucleotides outside the gene matches: 7. CDR1 and CDR2 (germline): MDHEN, SYDVKM. The CDR3 is 14 amino acids. CDR3 coding DNA: TGTGCCAGCAGTTTGATTGCGGGAGCACATGAGCAGTTCTTC. Translated, it gives CASSLIAGAHEQFF.

V gene TRBV9 combines with J gene TRBJ2-1; 8 bases line up with TRBD2. This CDR3 is 15 amino acids long. Germline CDR1 SGDLS, CDR2 YYNGEE. Trimming at V came to 4 bases and at J to 7 bases, leaving 10 bases not matched to a gene. CDR3 bases: TGTGCCAGCAGCCTCTACAGCGGGAGTGCAAATGAGCAGTTCTTC. Amino acids: CASSLYSGSANEQFF.

The CDR3 bases are TGTGCCTGGGCGACAGGATCGGGGACTGAAGCTTTCTTT. This sequence encodes CAWATGSGTEAFF. The J gene is TRBJ1-1, the V gene TRBV30; the D gene is possibly TRBD1 (6 bases). There are 13 residues in the CDR3. Germline lookup yields CDR1 GTSNPN and CDR2 SVGIG (reference sequence). V dropped 5 bases and J dropped 5 bases, with 15 bases sitting between them.